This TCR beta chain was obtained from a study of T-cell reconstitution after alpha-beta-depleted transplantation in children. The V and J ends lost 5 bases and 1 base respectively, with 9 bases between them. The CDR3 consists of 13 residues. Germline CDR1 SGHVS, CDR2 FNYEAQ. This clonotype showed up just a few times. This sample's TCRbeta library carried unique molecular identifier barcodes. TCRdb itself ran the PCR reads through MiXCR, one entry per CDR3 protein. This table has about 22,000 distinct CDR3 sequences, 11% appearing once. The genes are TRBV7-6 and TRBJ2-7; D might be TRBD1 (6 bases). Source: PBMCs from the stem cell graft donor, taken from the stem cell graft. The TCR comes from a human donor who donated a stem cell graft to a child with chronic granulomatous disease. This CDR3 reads CASSGGQSYEQYF. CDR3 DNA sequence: TGTGCCAGCAGCGGCGGACAGTCCTACGAGCAGTACTTC. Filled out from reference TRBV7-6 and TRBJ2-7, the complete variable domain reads GAGVSQSPRYKVTKRGQDVALRCDPISGHVSLYWYRQALGQGPEFLTYFNYEAQQDKSGLPNDRFSAERPEGSISTLTIQRTEQRDSAMYRCASSGGQSYEQYFGPGTRLTVT.